These 16 T cell receptor beta chains share one sample of origin, sequenced in a study of blood T cells in healthy people across ages. The use of a sample-barcoded 5' primer and a J-beta primer mix characterized a second PCR of roughly 6 to 11 cycles. TCRdb passed the 5' RACE reads through MiXCR, listing each CDR3 protein once. The repertoire holds fewer than 700,000 distinct CDR3 sequences, with about 43% as singletons. The sequencing sample was made of blood. Source of these receptors: a man older than 75 in good health.

The V and J genes are TRBV6-2 or TRBV6-3 and TRBJ2-5; 7 bases line up with TRBD1. V was clipped by 5 bases and J by 2 bases; unmatched bases: 8. CDR3 size: 15 residues. Germline lookup yields CDR1 MNHEY and CDR2 SVGEGT. The CDR3 DNA sequence: TGTGCCAGCAGTACACCCGGGACAGCTCAAGAGACCCAGTACTTC. It translates to CASSTPGTAQETQYF.

The chain recombines TRBV5-6 with TRBJ1-1; D is possibly TRBD1 (6 bases). The V gene lost 3 bases and the J gene lost 2 bases, with 14 bases spanning the gap. The CDR3 runs to 15 residues. Germline V gene lookup returns CDR1 SGHDT and CDR2 YYEEEE. The CDR3 is CASSSYDRQNTEAFF. The CDR3 DNA reads as TGTGCCAGCAGCTCCTACGACAGGCAAAACACTGAAGCTTTCTTT.

The V gene is TRBV7-2, the J gene TRBJ2-1; 10 nucleotides line up with TRBD2. This CDR3 comprises 15 residues. V dropped 5 bases and J dropped 8; count of bases not matched to a gene: 9. Germline V gene data show CDR1 as SGHTA and CDR2 as FQGNSA. CDR3 protein: CASSQSGGAFDEQFF. DNA of the CDR3: TGTGCCAGCAGCCAAAGCGGGGGGGCTTTCGATGAGCAGTTCTTC.

With regard to this clonotype: This could be a read error, since a much larger clone is one nucleotide away. The chain has TRBV20-1 and TRBJ2-1; no clear D gene. TRBJ2-7 explains the end of the DNA better; the J call may be wrong. Germline CDR1 and CDR2: DFQATT and SNEGSKA (reference sequence). The CDR3 consists of 15 residues. The CDR3 bases are TGCAGTGCTAGACCATATGCCATCTCCTACAATGAGCAGTACTTC. It yields the protein CSARPYAISYNEQYF.

This clonotype was seen only a few times. The gene calls are TRBV28 and TRBJ1-5, with D hard to call. The germline CDR1 and CDR2 sequences are MDHEN and SYDVKM. Trimming left V 1 base short and J 6 bases short, with 10 bases between. The CDR3 contains 14 residues. CDR3 residues: CASSLSGRVQPQHF. The CDR3 DNA reads TGTGCCAGCAGTTTATCCGGGCGGGTTCAGCCCCAGCATTTT.

The chain employs TRBV12-3 or TRBV12-4 and TRBJ2-1; D might be TRBD1 or TRBD2, each matching 7 bases. The CDR3 runs to 14 residues. With 7 bases removed from V and 4 bases from J, the gap between germline ends came to 14 bases. CDR3 in DNA: TGTGCCAGCACCCAGCGGGACAGTTACAATGAGCAGTTCTTC. It yields the protein CASTQRDSYNEQFF.

This clonotype was recorded a few times. This chain joins TRBV9 and TRBJ2-3; 8 bases are a match to TRBD2. Germline V gene sequence: CDR1 SGDLS, CDR2 YYNGEE. V dropped 4 bases and J dropped 5; count of bases not matched to a gene: 6. This CDR3 spans 14 amino acids. CDR3 nucleotides: TGTGCCAGCAGCTCGGGACTAGGGGGAGATACGCAGTATTTT. Amino acid sequence: CASSSGLGGDTQYF.

J is TRBJ2-1 and V is TRBV12-3 or TRBV12-4; D may be TRBD1 or TRBD2 (5 bases each). Trimming took off 6 bases at V and 15 bases at J, with 15 bases between the two ends. The CDR3 loop spans 11 amino acids. Here the CDR3 DNA reads TGTGCCAGCAGGGTCCGGGACGGGTCGTTCTTC. It is translated as CASRVRDGSFF.

The chain has TRBV7-2 and TRBJ2-5; 7 bases are a match to TRBD1. Germline V gene lookup returns CDR1 SGHTA and CDR2 FQGNSA. V shed 5 bases, J shed 2 bases, and the junction held 5 bases outside the gene matches. This CDR3 has 14 residues. In DNA form, the CDR3 reads TGTGCCAGCAGCAAGGGGGCTACTCAAGAGACCCAGTACTTC. Translated, it gives CASSKGATQETQYF.

V is TRBV5-1 and J is TRBJ2-7; 9 bases are shared with TRBD1. The length of the CDR3 is 15 residues. Germline CDR1 reads SGHRS; CDR2 reads YFSETQ. V gave up 2 bases and J gave up 3 bases; unmatched junction bases: 6. The CDR3 loop reads CASSFSGQGLYEQYF. CDR3 sequence (DNA): TGCGCCAGCAGCTTTTCGGGACAGGGTCTCTACGAGCAGTACTTC.

This clonotype was observed a handful of times. The V gene is TRBV6-2 or TRBV6-3, the J gene TRBJ1-5, with D perhaps matching TRBD1 (5 bases). This CDR3 comprises 15 residues. Per germline, CDR1 MNHEY and CDR2 SVGEGT. V lost 6 bases and J lost 3, with 15 bases in between. In DNA form, the CDR3 reads TGTGCCAGCAGGGGACTCCCGGCTAACAATCAGCCCCAGCATTTT. This sequence encodes CASRGLPANNQPQHF.

The chain joins TRBV18 to TRBJ2-7; D tentatively reads TRBD1 or TRBD2 (5 bases each). This CDR3 has 15 amino acids. Trimming removed 2 bases from V and 3 bases from J, with 14 bases in between. Germline loops: CDR1 KGHSH, CDR2 LQKENI. The CDR3 loop reads CASSPSRGVVYEQYF. The CDR3 coding sequence is TGTGCCAGCTCACCATCAAGAGGGGTAGTCTACGAGCAGTACTTC.

The chain carries TRBV6-2 or TRBV6-3 and TRBJ2-7; D remains unclear. This CDR3 has 16 amino acids. V shed 0 bases and J shed 5 bases, with 17 bases lying between them. In germline, CDR1 is MNHEY, CDR2 SVGEGT. CDR3 region: CASSYSKVPGGNEQYF. DNA of the CDR3: TGTGCCAGCAGTTACTCGAAGGTCCCGGGCGGAAACGAGCAGTACTTC.

This sequence joins TRBV20-1 and TRBJ2-4, with no clear D. Germline V lookup: CDR1 DFQATT, CDR2 SNEGSKA (reference sequence). There are 14 residues in the CDR3. Trimming removed 1 base from V and 0 bases from J, with 7 bases in between. Here the CDR3 reads CSARAPLAKNIQYF. The CDR3, as DNA: TGCAGTGCTAGAGCCCCTCTAGCCAAAAACATTCAGTACTTC.

The chain combines TRBV3-1 with TRBJ2-7; D ambiguous. The CDR3 extends over 16 amino acids. Looked up from germline, CDR1 is LGHDT and CDR2 is YNNKEL (reference sequence). The ends were cut back, 1 base at V and 0 bases at J, with 13 bases in the middle. CDR3 loop: CASSQASGGASYEQYF. The CDR3 DNA reads TGTGCCAGCAGCCAAGCCTCTGGCGGCGCCTCCTACGAGCAGTACTTC.

The CDR3 spells CASKSGGAGGYTF. CDR3 sequence (DNA): TGTGCCAGCAAATCAGGGGGCGCGGGTGGCTACACCTTC. The rearrangement joins TRBV27 to TRBJ1-2; the match to TRBD1 covers 8 bases. The length of the CDR3 is 13 residues. V gave up 7 bases and J gave up 7 bases; unmatched junction bases: 8. Looked up from germline, CDR1 is MNHEY and CDR2 is SMNVEV (reference sequence).